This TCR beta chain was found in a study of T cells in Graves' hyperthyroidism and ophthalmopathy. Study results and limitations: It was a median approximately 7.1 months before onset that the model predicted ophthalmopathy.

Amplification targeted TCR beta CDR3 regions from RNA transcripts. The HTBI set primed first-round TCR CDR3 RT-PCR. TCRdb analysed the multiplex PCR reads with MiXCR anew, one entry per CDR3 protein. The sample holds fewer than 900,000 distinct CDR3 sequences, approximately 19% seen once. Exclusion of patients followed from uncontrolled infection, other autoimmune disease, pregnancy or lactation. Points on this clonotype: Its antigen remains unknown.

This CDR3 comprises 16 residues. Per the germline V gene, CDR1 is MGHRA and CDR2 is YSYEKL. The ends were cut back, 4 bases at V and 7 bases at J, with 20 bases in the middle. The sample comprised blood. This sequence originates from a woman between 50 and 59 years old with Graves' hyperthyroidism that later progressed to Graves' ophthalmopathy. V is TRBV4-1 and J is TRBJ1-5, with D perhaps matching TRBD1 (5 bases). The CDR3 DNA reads TGCGCCAGCAGCCCCGTCCCCCGTCAAGGGGAACAGCCCCAGCATTTT. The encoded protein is CASSPVPRQGEQPQHF.